These 21 T cell receptor beta chains were sequenced from one sample in a study of shared clonotypes between healthy human individuals (dated by TCRdb to the early 2020s). For the CD8 naive samples, CD45RO-negative cells were positively selected for CCR7, yielding a CD45RA+CCR7+ population from which TemRA cells were excluded. The library relied on the immunoSEQ multiplex PCR assay. TCRdb stores this immuneACCESS table with in-frame sequences only. Part of the clones is absent; in the studies checked, under half of the shortfall reflects unresolved V genes, and no reason is known for the rest. This sample gives millions of clones in total; just over 90% of them show up just once. Of the sample, 1.5% to 2% is held by the ten largest clones. The sample comprised naive CD8+ T cells from PBMCs. Taken with the paper, the label for cell subset or site translates to: CD45RA+CCR7+. The receptors were sampled from a man aged 18 to 30 in good health. Some clones in this sample may be carry-over from other donors' samples.

In regard to this clone: A read error may be the cause here, since a much bigger clone is one base away. This same CDR3 is encoded by further DNA sequences in the sample. The chain is built from TRBV9 and TRBJ1-1, with D possibly being TRBD1 (5 bases). This CDR3 has 13 residues. V lost 2 bases, J lost 3 bases, and 8 bases lay in between. Germline V gives CDR1 SGDLS, CDR2 YYNGEE. CDR3 bases: TGTGCCAGCAGCGTGGGAGGGGACACTGAAGCTTTCTTT. Protein: CASSVGGDTEAFF.

The chain uses TRBV29-1 and TRBJ2-6; D remains unclear. The V and J ends lost 3 bases and 0 bases respectively, with 9 bases between them. Looked up from germline, CDR1 is SQVTM and CDR2 is ANQGSEA. This CDR3 comprises 15 residues. In nucleotides, the CDR3 is TGCAGCGTTGAGGTTTCCCCCTCTGGGGCCAACGTCCTGACTTTC. Protein product: CSVEVSPSGANVLTF.

V usage is TRBV6-1 and J usage is TRBJ2-4; D unclear. The germline V and J ends were trimmed by 2 bases and 0 bases, with 8 bases remaining between them. CDR1 MNHNS and CDR2 SASEGT come from the germline V gene. This CDR3 contains 15 residues. The CDR3 nucleotides are TGTGCCAGCAGTGAAAGTGGGCTAGCCAAAAACATTCAGTACTTC. Its translation: CASSESGLAKNIQYF.

V usage is TRBV2 and J usage is TRBJ1-2, with D uncertain. CDR1 is SNHLY and CDR2 is FYNNEI in the germline V gene. The CDR3 totals 17 residues. The ends were cut back, 0 bases at V and 5 bases at J, with 19 bases in the middle. CDR3 loop: CASSEAPLARSGYGYTF. The CDR3 DNA reads as TGTGCCAGCAGTGAAGCGCCTTTGGCCAGGTCCGGATATGGCTACACCTTC.

This rearrangement joins TRBV6-1 to TRBJ2-3; TRBD2 aligns across 7 bases. This CDR3 has 15 amino acids. Germline V gene sequence: CDR1 MNHNS, CDR2 SASEGT. Germline trimming cut 6 bases from V and 4 bases from J; bases unmatched to any gene: 10. As DNA, the CDR3 is TGTGCCAGCAGGCTAGCGGTCCGCATTTCAGATACGCAGTATTTT. This encodes CASRLAVRISDTQYF.

CDR3 nucleotide sequence: TGTGCCAGCTCGGGCGGGAGAGGGGCAGATACGCAGTATTTT. Translation gives CASSGGRGADTQYF. The chain joins TRBV9 to TRBJ2-3, with 7 bases aligning to TRBD2. Germline CDR1 reads SGDLS; CDR2 reads YYNGEE. This CDR3 region has 14 residues. With V trimmed by 7 bases and J by 4 bases, 9 bases remained unmatched.

V and J are TRBV28 and TRBJ2-1; a possible D gene is TRBD1 (6 bases). CDR3 length: 14 amino acids. V lost 10 bases and J lost 8, with 21 bases in between. CDR1 MDHEN and CDR2 SYDVKM come from the germline V gene. CDR3 in DNA: TGTGCCACCACCGACAGGCAGGGGTTGGATGAGCAGTTCTTC. Translating gives CATTDRQGLDEQFF.

The rearrangement links TRBV27 to TRBJ2-1; D may be TRBD2 (6 bases). The CDR3 extends over 16 amino acids. Germline V gives CDR1 MNHEY, CDR2 SMNVEV (reference sequence). Trimming cost V 6 bases and J 2 bases, with 17 bases left between them. CDR3 sequence reads: CASRRAGRQAYNEQFF. CDR3 nucleotide sequence: TGTGCCAGCAGGCGGGCGGGACGTCAAGCCTACAATGAGCAGTTCTTC.

CDR3 sequence: CASSQDPFSRGPGANVLTF. DNA for the CDR3: TGTGCCAGCAGCCAAGATCCGTTCTCTCGGGGGCCTGGGGCCAACGTCCTGACTTTC. The chain uses TRBV4-2 and TRBJ2-6; D may be TRBD1 or TRBD2 (6 bases each). Germline V gene sequence: CDR1 LGHNA, CDR2 YNFKEQ. V lost 0 bases, J lost 2 bases, and 17 bases lay in between. The CDR3 consists of 19 residues.

The CDR3 DNA reads TGTGCCAGCAGCTTAGCACAGCAAAACACTGAAGCTTTCTTT. This sequence encodes CASSLAQQNTEAFF. The V call is TRBV7-6, the J call TRBJ1-1, with unresolved D. The CDR3 is made up of 14 amino acids. Germline CDR1 reads SGHVS; CDR2 reads FNYEAQ. Between the trimmed V and J ends, which lost 0 bases and 2 bases, there was a span of 7 bases.

This chain links TRBV2 with TRBJ1-2; D is possibly TRBD1 (6 bases). Germline CDR1 is SNHLY and CDR2 is FYNNEI. Trimming took off 2 bases at V and 5 bases at J, with 15 bases between the two ends. This CDR3 is built from 15 residues. CDR3 region: CASSEYRVGGYGYTF. The CDR3, as DNA: TGTGCCAGCAGTGAATACAGGGTGGGGGGATATGGCTACACCTTC.

V and J are TRBV7-8 and TRBJ2-7; D possibly corresponds to TRBD2 (6 bases). Germline V gene data show CDR1 as SGHVS and CDR2 as FQNEAQ. The CDR3 spans 13 residues. Trimming pared 5 bases from V and 7 bases from J, leaving 15 bases between. This chain's CDR3 is CASSGDGGYEQYF. The CDR3, as DNA: TGTGCCAGCAGCGGGGATGGAGGGTATGAGCAGTACTTC.

This clone was seen once. This chain connects TRBV19 to TRBJ2-5; tentatively, D is TRBD1 (6 bases). The CDR3 runs 14 residues. V lost 4 bases to trimming and J lost 1 base, with 10 bases between them. Germline CDR1 is LNHDA and CDR2 is SQIVND (reference sequence). CDR3 sequence reads: CASSKRTVQETQYF. CDR3 DNA sequence: TGTGCCAGTAGTAAGAGGACAGTCCAAGAGACCCAGTACTTC.

The rearrangement links TRBV21-1 to TRBJ2-7. TRBV21-1 is noted as a pseudogene. The CDR3 sequence is 13 residues long. CDR3 sequence reads: CASSKVWGNEQYF. For the CDR3, the DNA is TGTGCCAGCAGCAAGGTATGGGGGAACGAGCAGTACTTC.

This clone was observed a single time. The genes are TRBV11-2 and TRBJ1-5; no reliable D call. In germline, CDR1 is SGHAT, CDR2 FQNNGV. This CDR3 region has 15 residues. Trimming removed 0 bases from V and 2 bases from J, with 8 bases in between. CDR3 nucleotide sequence: TGTGCCAGCAGCTTAGATCGAAACGGCAATCAGCCCCAGCATTTT. This encodes CASSLDRNGNQPQHF.

The chain uses TRBV19 and TRBJ2-1; D gene ambiguous. Trimming took 3 bases from V and 0 from J, leaving 9 bases between them. CDR1 LNHDA and CDR2 SQIVND come from the germline V gene (reference sequence). This CDR3 has 15 residues. CDR3 region: CASSISLGSYNEQFF. The CDR3 DNA follows: TGTGCCAGTAGTATTTCCCTTGGCTCCTACAATGAGCAGTTCTTC.

The chain joins TRBV10-3 to TRBJ2-1, with D possibly being TRBD2 (6 bases). Germline V gene data show CDR1 as ENHRY and CDR2 as SYGVKD. The CDR3 spans 17 residues. The V end lost 0 bases, the J end lost 4 bases, and 16 bases lay between the germline ends. The CDR3: CAISESSGVYIYNEQFF. CDR3 sequence (DNA): TGTGCCATCAGTGAGTCTTCGGGGGTCTACATTTACAATGAGCAGTTCTTC.

This chain uses TRBV7-8 with TRBJ1-1, with no clear D. The V end was cut by 4 bases, the J end by 1 base, with 10 bases between. CDR1 and CDR2 from the germline V gene are SGHVS and FQNEAQ. CDR3 length equals 14 residues. CDR3 coding DNA: TGTGCCAGCAGCTCCAATCCTTCGAACACTGAAGCTTTCTTT. The encoded protein is CASSSNPSNTEAFF.

The sample holds one count of this clone. Within the sample, other DNA sequences also encode this same CDR3. The gene calls are TRBV27 and TRBJ2-7; 9 bases fit TRBD2. CDR3 length: 16 residues. From germline, CDR1 is MNHEY and CDR2 SMNVEV (reference sequence). Germline trimming cut 0 bases from V and 2 bases from J; bases unmatched to any gene: 5. This CDR3 reads CASSLSAGGITYEQYF. DNA for the CDR3: TGTGCCAGCAGTTTATCGGCGGGAGGGATTACCTACGAGCAGTACTTC.

The chain combines TRBV27 with TRBJ2-7; 7 bases match TRBD2. The CDR3 covers 13 residues. The trim removed 7 bases at V and 4 bases at J, leaving 7 bases unmatched. Germline CDR1 reads MNHEY; CDR2 reads SMNVEV (reference sequence). CDR3 protein: CASKNRGEYEQYF. CDR3 sequence (DNA): TGTGCCAGCAAAAACCGGGGGGAATACGAGCAGTACTTC.

The gene calls are TRBV6-1 and TRBJ2-4; D call uncertain. This CDR3 has 12 amino acids. The V and J ends lost 8 bases and 4 bases respectively, with 9 bases between them. Germline-derived CDR1 and CDR2 are MNHNS and SASEGT. This CDR3 is CASWAEKNIQYF. The CDR3 DNA sequence: TGTGCCAGCTGGGCGGAAAAAAACATTCAGTACTTC.